The sample holds one count of the clone carrying this T cell receptor beta chain. This record belongs to a study of blood T cell repertoires in COVID-19. Overall study: Sites across the United States, Italy and Spain contributed samples from acute and convalescent COVID-19. Sample material is recorded as cDNA or gDNA derived from T cells, B-cell-depleted T cells, or PBMCs.

V lost 4 bases, J lost 6 bases, and 7 bases stayed unmatched. CDR1 SNHLY and CDR2 FYNNEI come from the germline V gene. The CDR3 has 15 amino acids. Study processing details: Estimated nucleated cell counts came from reference gene primer amplification. The data were produced by immunoSEQ multiplex PCR, yet TCRdb's version contains in-frame clones alone and is incomplete. The DNA gave D and trimming, while V, J and clone size come from that table. The sample has approximately 150,000 clones; about four fifths are singletons. The source material was peripheral blood. The sequence was collected from a woman in her seventies who had recovered from COVID-19. This chain connects TRBV2 to TRBJ2-3; 10 bases match TRBD1. CDR3 nucleotides: TGTGCCAGCAGTGGGGGGACAGGGGAAGGGGATACGCAGTATTTT. Protein sequence: CASSGGTGEGDTQYF.